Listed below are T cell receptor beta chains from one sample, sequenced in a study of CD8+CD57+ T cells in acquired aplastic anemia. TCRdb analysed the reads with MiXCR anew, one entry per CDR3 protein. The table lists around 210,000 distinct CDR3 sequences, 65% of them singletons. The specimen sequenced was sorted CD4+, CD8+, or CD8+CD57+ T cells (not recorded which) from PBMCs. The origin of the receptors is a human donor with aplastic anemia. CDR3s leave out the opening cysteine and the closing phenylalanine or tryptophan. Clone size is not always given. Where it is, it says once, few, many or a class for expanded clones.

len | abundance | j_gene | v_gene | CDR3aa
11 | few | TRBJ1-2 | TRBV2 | ASSELGGNGYT
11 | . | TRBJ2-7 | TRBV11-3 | ASSSEVVYEQY
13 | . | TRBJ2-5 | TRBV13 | ASSYATRGGETQY
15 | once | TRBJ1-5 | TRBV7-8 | ASSSRVLKNSNQPQH
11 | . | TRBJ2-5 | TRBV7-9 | ASSPESQETQY
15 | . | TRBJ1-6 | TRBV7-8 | ASSLLLSGQGISPLH
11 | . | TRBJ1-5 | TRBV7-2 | ASSKPDGQPQH
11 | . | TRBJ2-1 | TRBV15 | ATSSYWGDEQF
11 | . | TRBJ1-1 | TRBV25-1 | ASSGRGYTEAF
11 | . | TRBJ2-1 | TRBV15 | ATSSQSGARQF
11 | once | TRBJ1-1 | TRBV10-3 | AISAPNRAEAF
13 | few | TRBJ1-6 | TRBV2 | ASSEAGVAASPLH
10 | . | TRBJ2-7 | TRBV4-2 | ASSPLQGEQY
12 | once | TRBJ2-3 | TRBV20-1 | SARDGLAGHTQY
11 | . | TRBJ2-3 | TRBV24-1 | ATGTDSTDTQY
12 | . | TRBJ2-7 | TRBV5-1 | ASSLPGREPEQY
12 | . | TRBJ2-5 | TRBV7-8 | ASSEQGTGETQY
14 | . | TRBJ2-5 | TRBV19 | ASSTGPQGLQETQY
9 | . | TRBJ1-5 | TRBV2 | ASKEGIRQH
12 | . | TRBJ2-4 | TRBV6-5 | ASSQQGVGNIQY
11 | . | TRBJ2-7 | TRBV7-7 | ASSLVTGGGQY
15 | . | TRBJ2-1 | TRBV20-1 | SAQASGGPFNFDEQF
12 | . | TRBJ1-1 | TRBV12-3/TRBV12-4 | ASSLGGGSTEAF
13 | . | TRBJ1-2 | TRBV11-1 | ASSFDLTGAGGYT
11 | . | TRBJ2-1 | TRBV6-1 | ASGVQEEHEQF
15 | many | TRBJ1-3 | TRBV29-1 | SVEDKRLGDSGNTIY
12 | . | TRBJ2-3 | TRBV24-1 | ATSASGSTDTQY
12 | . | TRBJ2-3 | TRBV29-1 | SVVLAGPTDTQY
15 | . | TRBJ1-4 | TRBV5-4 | ASSPTGTGGAGEKLF
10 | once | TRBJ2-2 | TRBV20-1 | SALAGGRELF
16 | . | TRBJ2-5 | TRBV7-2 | ASSLGRRLAGAQETQY
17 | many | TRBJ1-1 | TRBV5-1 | ASSFPDRGRAHMNTEAF
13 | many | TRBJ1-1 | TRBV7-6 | ASSQEEGYGTEAF
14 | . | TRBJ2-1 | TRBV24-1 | ATSDTTGGSYNEQF
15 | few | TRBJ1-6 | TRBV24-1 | ATSGTTGGVKNSPLH
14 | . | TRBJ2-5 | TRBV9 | ASSGPTQAGVETQY
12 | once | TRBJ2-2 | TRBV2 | ASSFGTHTGELF
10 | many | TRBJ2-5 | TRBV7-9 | ASSSLAETQY
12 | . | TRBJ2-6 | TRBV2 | ASSPEAGANVLT
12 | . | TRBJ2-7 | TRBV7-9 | ASSGPGVGYEQY
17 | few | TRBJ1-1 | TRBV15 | ATSRGHTPATGLNTEAF